Below, 13 T cell receptor beta chains from the same sample are listed, as sequenced in a study of blood T cell repertoires in COVID-19 (dated by TCRdb to 2019 to 2021). The method behind the library was the immunoSEQ multiplex PCR assay. TCRdb retrieved this table from immuneACCESS and kept in-frame rearrangements only. Not all clones are present; in checked studies, unresolved V genes account for under half, and no reason is known for the remainder. The sample has approximately 290,000 clones on record, nearly 90% of them singletons. Of the sample, 11% is held by the ten largest clones. The sequenced sample was peripheral blood. These receptors were taken from a woman aged 30 to 39 with COVID-19, enrolled during active disease.

This clone appeared once. This chain uses TRBV7-9 with TRBJ1-5; the D gene is possibly TRBD1 (6 bases). The CDR3 length is 13 residues. The germline gives CDR1 SEHNR, CDR2 FQNEAQ (reference sequence). V lost 10 bases, J lost 5 bases, and 15 bases lay in between. CDR3 nucleotides: TGTGCCACGGGCGCAGGGGTTGATCAGCCCCAGCATTTT. Protein: CATGAGVDQPQHF.

This rearrangement joins TRBV6-5 to TRBJ2-4; 8 nucleotides line up with TRBD2. CDR1 and CDR2 from the germline V gene are MNHEY and SVGAGI. This CDR3 has 14 amino acids. Trimming at V came to 4 bases and at J to 8 bases, leaving 7 bases not matched to a gene. The CDR3 sequence is CASSSTGTSDIQYF. The CDR3 nucleotides are TGTGCCAGCAGTTCAACCGGGACTAGTGACATTCAGTACTTC.

J is TRBJ1-5 and V is TRBV2, with D hard to call. Trimming removed 4 bases from V and 1 base from J, with 5 bases in between. The germline V gene has CDR1 SNHLY and CDR2 FYNNEI. The CDR3 spans 13 residues. CDR3 nucleotide sequence: TGTGCCAGCAGTGTCGAGAGCAATCAGCCCCAGCATTTT. This codes for CASSVESNQPQHF. Drawing the rest from reference TRBV2 and TRBJ1-5, the complete variable domain is EPEVTQTPSHQVTQMGQEVILRCVPISNHLYFYWYRQILGQKVEFLVSFYNNEISEKSEIFDDQFSVERPDGSNFTLKIRSTKLEDSAMYFCASSVESNQPQHFGDGTRLSIL.

This clone was seen only once. The rearrangement joins TRBV6-5 to TRBJ2-1, with 7 bases that match TRBD2. The V segment lost 7 bases and the J segment 3 bases; nucleotides outside the gene matches: 6. Germline V gene lookup returns CDR1 MNHEY and CDR2 SVGAGI. This CDR3 has 14 amino acids. CDR3 amino acids: CASTGGTNYNEQFF. The CDR3 DNA sequence: TGTGCCAGCACTGGGGGGACTAACTACAATGAGCAGTTCTTC.

This chain connects TRBV6-4 to TRBJ2-1; 7 bases are shared with TRBD1. The V gene end was trimmed by 6 bases and the J gene end by 9 bases; junction bases not matched to a gene: 8. CDR1 and CDR2 (germline): MRHNA, SNTAGT. This CDR3 comprises 13 residues. The CDR3 loop is CASSPDRAGEQFF. CDR3 DNA: TGTGCCAGCAGCCCCGACAGGGCAGGTGAGCAGTTCTTC.

The CDR3 is CASSELGQGNGNTIYF. CDR3 nucleotides: TGTGCCAGCAGTGAGTTGGGACAGGGGAATGGAAACACCATATATTTT. This chain joins TRBV2 and TRBJ1-3; 10 nucleotides line up with TRBD1. CDR3 length equals 16 residues. Trimming removed 3 bases from V and 3 bases from J; junction bases left unmatched: 5. CDR1 and CDR2 (germline): SNHLY, FYNNEI. Variable domain in full (rest from reference TRBV2 and TRBJ1-3): EPEVTQTPSHQVTQMGQEVILRCVPISNHLYFYWYRQILGQKVEFLVSFYNNEISEKSEIFDDQFSVERPDGSNFTLKIRSTKLEDSAMYFCASSELGQGNGNTIYFGEGSWLTVV.

The chain links TRBV6-5 to TRBJ2-6; no clear D gene. CDR1 MNHEY and CDR2 SVGAGI come from the germline V gene. The germline V and J ends were trimmed by 8 bases and 0 bases, with 11 bases remaining between them. CDR3 length equals 15 residues. The CDR3 spells CASFSLYSGANVLTF. CDR3 coding DNA: TGTGCCAGCTTTTCTCTTTACTCTGGGGCCAACGTCCTGACTTTC.

The CDR3 nucleotides are TGTGCCAGTAGTCTCTTCCGACAGGGGTTCGCTTTCTTT. It is translated as CASSLFRQGFAFF. This sequence joins TRBV19 and TRBJ1-1, with 8 bases that match TRBD1. Germline lookup yields CDR1 LNHDA and CDR2 SQIVND (reference sequence). With V trimmed by 5 bases and J by 11 bases, 10 bases remained unmatched. The CDR3 consists of 13 residues.

The chain uses TRBV5-4 and TRBJ1-2; maybe TRBD1 (5 bases). The V gene's germline CDR1 is SGHNT and CDR2 YYREEE (reference sequence). This CDR3 comprises 14 residues. Between the trimmed V and J ends, which lost 0 bases and 7 bases, there was a span of 13 bases. The CDR3 DNA follows: TGTGCCAGCAGCTTGGCCTCAGGGATCTTTGGCTACACCTTC. Its translation is CASSLASGIFGYTF. Together with reference TRBV5-4 and TRBJ1-2, the CDR3 gives the full variable domain: ETGVTQSPTHLIKTRGQQVTLRCSSQSGHNTVSWYQQALGQGPQFIFQYYREEENGRGNFPPRFSGLQFPNYSSELNVNALELDDSALYLCASSLASGIFGYTFGSGTRLTVV.

This clone was observed a handful of times. The gene calls are TRBV7-9 and TRBJ1-4, with unresolved D. The CDR3 spans 15 residues. Germline V gene data show CDR1 as SEHNR and CDR2 as FQNEAQ (reference sequence). V gave up 9 bases and J gave up 4 bases, with 18 bases separating them. CDR3 bases: TGTGCCAGTCGAACGGCCTCGCTAGGTAATGAAAAACTGTTTTTT. It codes for CASRTASLGNEKLFF.

V and J are TRBV18 and TRBJ2-3; a possible D gene is TRBD2 (7 bases). There are 16 residues in the CDR3. The germline CDR1 and CDR2 sequences are KGHSH and LQKENI. Trimming shortened V by 3 bases and J by 8 bases, and 21 bases separated the two germline ends. DNA for the CDR3: TGTGCCAGCTCACCCTCCCGAGGGGGGGGCCAAGGTACGCAGTATTTT. It yields the protein CASSPSRGGGQGTQYF. The full variable domain, rest sourced from reference TRBV18 and TRBJ2-3, is NAGVMQNPRHLVRRRGQEARLRCSPMKGHSHVYWYRQLPEEGLKFMVYLQKENIIDESGMPKERFSAEFPKEGPSILRIQQVVRGDSAAYFCASSPSRGGGQGTQYFGPGTRLTVL.

This chain links TRBV7-9 with TRBJ1-1; unclear D gene. Germline CDR1 SEHNR, CDR2 FQNEAQ (reference sequence). Trimming pared 8 bases from V and 1 base from J, leaving 11 bases between. The CDR3 has 13 amino acids. CDR3 bases: TGTGCCAGCTCCATGGCAGAGAACACTGAAGCTTTCTTT. This translates into CASSMAENTEAFF.

The chain recombines TRBV2 with TRBJ1-6; D unresolved. V lost 0 bases, J lost 10 bases, and 19 bases lay in between. This CDR3 contains 17 residues. CDR1 is SNHLY and CDR2 is FYNNEI in the germline V gene. CDR3 sequence reads: CASSEAFIAIEESPLHF. The CDR3 nucleotides read TGTGCCAGCAGTGAAGCGTTCATCGCGATAGAAGAGTCACCCCTCCACTTT.